Listed here are 2 T cell receptor beta chains from one sample, sequenced in a study of T-cell memory formation after mild COVID-19. TCRdb itself ran the 5' RACE reads through MiXCR, one entry per CDR3 protein. The sample has about 390,000 distinct CDR3 sequences, 21% seen once. Material for sequencing was PBMCs or a T cell subset sorted from them (not recorded which). These receptors were obtained from an adult woman who had mild COVID-19 (a few samples of this study predate the infection). Cell type and time point are not known.

This clonotype was recorded a few times. The chain couples TRBV27 to TRBJ2-5; either TRBD1 or TRBD2 may supply D (5 bases each). This CDR3 is built from 16 residues. V was clipped by 0 bases and J by 3 bases, with 14 bases between them. Germline CDR1 MNHEY, CDR2 SMNVEV (reference sequence). CDR3 amino acids: CASSLSSFGAEETQYF. The CDR3, as DNA: TGTGCCAGCAGTTTATCGTCCTTCGGGGCAGAAGAGACCCAGTACTTC.

The rearrangement joins TRBV4-2 to TRBJ1-6, with D possibly TRBD1 on 5 matching bases. CDR3 length equals 17 residues. CDR1 LGHNA and CDR2 YNFKEQ come from the germline V gene. The V gene lost 3 bases and the J gene lost 3 bases, with 15 bases spanning the gap. Written as DNA, the CDR3 is TGTGCCAGCAGCCAGGACATCTTGAGAAACTATAATTCACCCCTCCACTTT. It encodes CASSQDILRNYNSPLHF.